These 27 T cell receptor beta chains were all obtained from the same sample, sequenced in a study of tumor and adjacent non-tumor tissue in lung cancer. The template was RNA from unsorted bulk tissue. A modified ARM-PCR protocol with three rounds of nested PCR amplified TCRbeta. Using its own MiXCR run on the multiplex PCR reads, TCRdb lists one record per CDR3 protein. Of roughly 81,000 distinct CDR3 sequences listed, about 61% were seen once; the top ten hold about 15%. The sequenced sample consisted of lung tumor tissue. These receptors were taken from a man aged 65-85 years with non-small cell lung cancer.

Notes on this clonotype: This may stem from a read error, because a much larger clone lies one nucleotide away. CDR3 amino acids: CASSSKTVLNEKLFF. The CDR3 nucleotides read TGTGCCAGCAGTTCAAAGACAGTCCTTAATGAAAAACTGTTTTTT. The chain couples TRBV6-7 to TRBJ1-4, with D possibly matching TRBD1 (5 bases). TRBV6-7 is treated as an ORF (open reading frame) with a function not yet certain. Trimming pared 4 bases from V and 4 bases from J, leaving 13 bases between. The CDR3 contains 15 residues.

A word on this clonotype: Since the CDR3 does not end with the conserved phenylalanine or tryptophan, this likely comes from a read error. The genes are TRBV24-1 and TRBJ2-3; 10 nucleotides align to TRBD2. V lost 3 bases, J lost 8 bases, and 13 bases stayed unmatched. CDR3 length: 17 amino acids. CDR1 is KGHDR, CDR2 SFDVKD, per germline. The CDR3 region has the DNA TGTGCCACCAGTGATCATCAACTAGCGGGGATTCACGGTACGCAGTATTCT. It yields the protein CATSDHQLAGIHGTQYS.

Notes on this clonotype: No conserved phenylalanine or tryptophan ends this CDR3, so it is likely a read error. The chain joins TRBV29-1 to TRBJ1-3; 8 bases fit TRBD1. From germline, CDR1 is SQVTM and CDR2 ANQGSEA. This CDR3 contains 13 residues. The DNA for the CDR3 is TGCAGTACGAGGACAGGGTGCGGAAACACCATATATTTA. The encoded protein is CSTRTGCGNTIYL.

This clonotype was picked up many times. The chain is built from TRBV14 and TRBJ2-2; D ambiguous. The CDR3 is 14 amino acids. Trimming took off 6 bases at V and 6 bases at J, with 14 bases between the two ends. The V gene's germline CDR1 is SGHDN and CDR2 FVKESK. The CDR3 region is CASSGEYFAGELFF. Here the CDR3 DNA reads TGTGCCAGCAGTGGAGAGTATTTCGCCGGGGAGCTGTTTTTT.

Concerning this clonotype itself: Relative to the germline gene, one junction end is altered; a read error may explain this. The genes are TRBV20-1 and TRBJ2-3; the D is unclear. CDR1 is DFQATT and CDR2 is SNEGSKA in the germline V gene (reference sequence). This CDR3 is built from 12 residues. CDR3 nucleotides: TGCTGTGCTAGTGGTGGCACAGATACGCAGTATTTT. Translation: CCASGGTDTQYF.

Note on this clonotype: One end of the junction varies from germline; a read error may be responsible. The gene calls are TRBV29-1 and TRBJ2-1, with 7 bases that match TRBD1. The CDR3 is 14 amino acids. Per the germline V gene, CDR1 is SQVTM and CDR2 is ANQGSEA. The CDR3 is CSVAGTAVGNERFF. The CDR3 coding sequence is TGTAGCGTTGCCGGGACAGCTGTTGGAAATGAGCGGTTCTTC.

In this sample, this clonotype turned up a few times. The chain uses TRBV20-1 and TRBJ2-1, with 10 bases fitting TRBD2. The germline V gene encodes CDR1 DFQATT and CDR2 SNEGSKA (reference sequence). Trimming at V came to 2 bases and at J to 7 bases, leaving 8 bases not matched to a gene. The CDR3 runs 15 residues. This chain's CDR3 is CSARYSGRKINEQFF. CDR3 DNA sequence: TGCAGTGCTAGATATAGCGGGAGGAAAATAAATGAGCAGTTCTTC.

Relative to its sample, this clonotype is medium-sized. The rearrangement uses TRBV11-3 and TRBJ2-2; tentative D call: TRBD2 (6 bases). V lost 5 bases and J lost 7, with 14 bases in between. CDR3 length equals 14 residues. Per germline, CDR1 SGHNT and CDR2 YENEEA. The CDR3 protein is CASSLTGVVGELFF. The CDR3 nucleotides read TGTGCCAGCAGCCTAACGGGGGTTGTCGGGGAGCTGTTTTTT.

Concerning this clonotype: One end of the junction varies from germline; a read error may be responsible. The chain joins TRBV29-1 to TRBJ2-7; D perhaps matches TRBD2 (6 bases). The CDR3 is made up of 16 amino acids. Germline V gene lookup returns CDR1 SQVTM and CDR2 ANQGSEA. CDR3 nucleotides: TGCAGTGTTGAGGAGACGGTAGCGGATCGCTCCTACGAGCAGTACTTC. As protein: CSVEETVADRSYEQYF.

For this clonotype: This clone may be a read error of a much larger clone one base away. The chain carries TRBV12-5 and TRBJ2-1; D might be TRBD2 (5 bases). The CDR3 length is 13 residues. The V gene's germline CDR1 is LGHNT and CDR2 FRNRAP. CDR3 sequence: CASALVQGGEQFF. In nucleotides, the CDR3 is TGTGCTAGTGCTTTGGTACAAGGAGGTGAGCAGTTCTTC.

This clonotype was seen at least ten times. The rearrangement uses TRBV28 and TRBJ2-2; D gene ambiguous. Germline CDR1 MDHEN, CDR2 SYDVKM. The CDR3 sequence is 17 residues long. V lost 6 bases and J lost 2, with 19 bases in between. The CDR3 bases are TGTGCCAGCAGCTACCCTGGCACGCGAAGAAACACCGGGGAGCTGTTTTTT. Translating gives CASSYPGTRRNTGELFF.

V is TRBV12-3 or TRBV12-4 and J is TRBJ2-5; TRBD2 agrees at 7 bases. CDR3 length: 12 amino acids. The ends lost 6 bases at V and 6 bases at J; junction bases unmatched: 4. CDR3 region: CASSPGTKTQYF. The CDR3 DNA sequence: TGTGCCAGCAGCCCGGGGACTAAGACCCAGTACTTC.

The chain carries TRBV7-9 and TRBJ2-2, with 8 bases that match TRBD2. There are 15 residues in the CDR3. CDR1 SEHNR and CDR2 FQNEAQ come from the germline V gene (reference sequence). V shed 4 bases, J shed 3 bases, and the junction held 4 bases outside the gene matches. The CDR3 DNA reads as TGTGCCAGCAGCTCCGGGGGGGTCTACACCGGGGAGCTGTTTTTT. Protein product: CASSSGGVYTGELFF.

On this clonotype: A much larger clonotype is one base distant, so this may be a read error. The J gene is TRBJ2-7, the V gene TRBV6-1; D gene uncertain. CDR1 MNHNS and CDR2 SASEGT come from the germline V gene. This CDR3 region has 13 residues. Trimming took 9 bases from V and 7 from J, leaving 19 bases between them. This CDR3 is CARKMTSLWEQYF. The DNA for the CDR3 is TGTGCCAGGAAGATGACAAGCCTTTGGGAGCAGTACTTC.

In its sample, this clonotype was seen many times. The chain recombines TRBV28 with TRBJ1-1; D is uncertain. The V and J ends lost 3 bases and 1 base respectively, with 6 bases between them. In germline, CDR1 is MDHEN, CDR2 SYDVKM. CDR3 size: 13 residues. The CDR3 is CASSFPENTEAFF. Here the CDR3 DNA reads TGTGCCAGCAGTTTTCCGGAGAACACTGAAGCTTTCTTT. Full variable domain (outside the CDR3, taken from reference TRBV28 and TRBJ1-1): DVKVTQSSRYLVKRTGEKVFLECVQDMDHENMFWYRQDPGLGLRLIYFSYDVKMKEKGDIPEGYSVSREKKERFSLILESASTNQTSMYLCASSFPENTEAFFGQGTRLTVV.

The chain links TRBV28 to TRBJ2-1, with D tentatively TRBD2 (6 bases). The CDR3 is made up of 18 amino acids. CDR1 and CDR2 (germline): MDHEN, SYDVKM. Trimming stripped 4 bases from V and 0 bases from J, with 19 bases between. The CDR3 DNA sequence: TGTGCCAGCAGTTCCTATGGACTGGGGGGAAGCTCCTACAATGAGCAGTTCTTC. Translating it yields CASSSYGLGGSSYNEQFF.

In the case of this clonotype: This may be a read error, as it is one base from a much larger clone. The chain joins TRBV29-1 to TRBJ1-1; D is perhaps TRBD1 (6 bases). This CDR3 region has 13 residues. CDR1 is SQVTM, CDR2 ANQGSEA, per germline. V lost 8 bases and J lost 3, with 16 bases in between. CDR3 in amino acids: CSLHGGQYTEAFF. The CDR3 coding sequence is TGCAGCCTCCATGGGGGGCAATACACTGAAGCTTTCTTT. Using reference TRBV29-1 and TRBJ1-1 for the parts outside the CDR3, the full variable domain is SAVISQKPSRDICQRGTSLTIQCQVDSQVTMMFWYRQQPGQSLTLIATANQGSEATYESGFVIDKFPISRPNLTFSTLTVSNMSPEDSSIYLCSLHGGQYTEAFFGQGTRLTVV.

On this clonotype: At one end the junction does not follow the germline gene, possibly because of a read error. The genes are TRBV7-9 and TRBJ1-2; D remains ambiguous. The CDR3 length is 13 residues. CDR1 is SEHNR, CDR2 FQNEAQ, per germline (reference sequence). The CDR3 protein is CDSSPIGLTGYTF. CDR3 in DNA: TGTGACAGCAGCCCCATAGGACTAACCGGCTACACCTTC.

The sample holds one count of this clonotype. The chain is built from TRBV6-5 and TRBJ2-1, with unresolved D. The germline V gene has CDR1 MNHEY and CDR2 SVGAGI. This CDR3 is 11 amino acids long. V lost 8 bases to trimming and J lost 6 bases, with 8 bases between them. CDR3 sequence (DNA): TGTGCCAGCGCAAATTGCAATGAGCAGTTCTTC. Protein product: CASANCNEQFF.

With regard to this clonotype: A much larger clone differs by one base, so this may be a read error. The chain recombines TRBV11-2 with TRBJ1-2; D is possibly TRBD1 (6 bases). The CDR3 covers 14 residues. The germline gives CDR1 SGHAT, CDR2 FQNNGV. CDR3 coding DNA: TGTGTCAGCAGCTTAGCGACAGGCTTGAGAGGCTACACCTTC. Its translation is CVSSLATGLRGYTF.

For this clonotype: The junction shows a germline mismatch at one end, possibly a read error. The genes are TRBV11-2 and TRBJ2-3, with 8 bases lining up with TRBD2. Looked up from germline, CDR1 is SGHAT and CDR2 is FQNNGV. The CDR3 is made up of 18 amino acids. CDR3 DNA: TGTGCCAGCAGCCTTGGATTAGCGGGGCCCTTGAGCACAGATACACAGTATTTT. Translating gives CASSLGLAGPLSTDTQYF.

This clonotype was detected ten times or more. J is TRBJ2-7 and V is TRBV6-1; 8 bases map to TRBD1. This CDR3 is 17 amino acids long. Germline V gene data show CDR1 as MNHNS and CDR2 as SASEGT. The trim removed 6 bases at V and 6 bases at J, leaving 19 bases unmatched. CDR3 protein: CASRMFDAPGQASEQYF. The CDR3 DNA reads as TGTGCCAGCAGGATGTTTGATGCGCCGGGACAGGCTTCCGAGCAGTACTTC.

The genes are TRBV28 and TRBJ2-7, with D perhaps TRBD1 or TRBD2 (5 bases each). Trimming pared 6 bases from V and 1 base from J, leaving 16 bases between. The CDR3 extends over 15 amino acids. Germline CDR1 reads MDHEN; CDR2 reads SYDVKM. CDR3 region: CASRKAVPGSYEQYF. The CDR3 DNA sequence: TGTGCCAGCAGAAAAGCGGTGCCAGGGTCCTACGAGCAGTACTTC. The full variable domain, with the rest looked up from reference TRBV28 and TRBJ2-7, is DVKVTQSSRYLVKRTGEKVFLECVQDMDHENMFWYRQDPGLGLRLIYFSYDVKMKEKGDIPEGYSVSREKKERFSLILESASTNQTSMYLCASRKAVPGSYEQYFGPGTRLTVT.

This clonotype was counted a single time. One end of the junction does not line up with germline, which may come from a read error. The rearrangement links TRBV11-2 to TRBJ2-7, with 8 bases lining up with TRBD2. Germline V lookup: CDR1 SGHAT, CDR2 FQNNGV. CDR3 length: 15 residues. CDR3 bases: TGTGCCAGCAACTTAGAGGGGCGGGGGGCCTACGAGCAGTACTTC. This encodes CASNLEGRGAYEQYF. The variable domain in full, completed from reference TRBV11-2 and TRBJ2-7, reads EAGVAQSPRYKIIEKRQSVAFWCNPISGHATLYWYQQILGQGPKLLIQFQNNGVVDDSQLPKDRFSAERLKGVDSTLKIQPAKLEDSAVYLCASNLEGRGAYEQYFGPGTRLTVT.

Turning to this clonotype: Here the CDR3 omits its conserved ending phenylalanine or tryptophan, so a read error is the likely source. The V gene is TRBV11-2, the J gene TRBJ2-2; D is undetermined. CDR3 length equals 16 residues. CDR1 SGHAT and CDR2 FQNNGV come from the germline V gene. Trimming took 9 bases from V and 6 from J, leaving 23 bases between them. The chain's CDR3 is CARSLQWTLFAGELFL. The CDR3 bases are TGTGCCAGGAGCCTACAGTGGACGTTGTTCGCCGGGGAGCTGTTTTTG.

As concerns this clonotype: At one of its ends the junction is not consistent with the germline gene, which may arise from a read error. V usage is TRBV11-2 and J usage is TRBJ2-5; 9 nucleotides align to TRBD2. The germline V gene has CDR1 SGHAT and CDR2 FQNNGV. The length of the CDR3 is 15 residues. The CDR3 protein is CVSHHGRGGLETQYF. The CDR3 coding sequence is TGTGTCAGCCACCACGGGCGGGGGGGACTTGAGACCCAGTACTTC.

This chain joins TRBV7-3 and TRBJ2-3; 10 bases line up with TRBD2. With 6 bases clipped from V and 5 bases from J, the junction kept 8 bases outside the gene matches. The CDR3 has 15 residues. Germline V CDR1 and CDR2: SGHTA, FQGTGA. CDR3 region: CASSRAGGPVDTQYF. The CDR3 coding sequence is TGTGCCAGCAGTCGAGCGGGAGGGCCCGTAGATACGCAGTATTTT.